This T cell receptor beta chain derives from a study of cytomegalovirus exposure and HLA in healthy donors (dated by TCRdb to the late 2010s). Notes on the research overall: In an earlier analysis of approximately 640 of the donors, 276 Gb of sequence data and approximately 120 million unique TCR beta sequences from 180 million or so T cells were reported. An early release that covered about 600 HLA-typed donors contained around 330 gigabases of sequencing data and about 93 million unique TCR sequences. The genetic ancestry cluster associated with self-reported Caucasian donors included 65% to 90% of the roughly 380 genotyped donors. The study was designed to test whether signatures of past pathogen exposure could be identified by cataloging public T cell receptors. The study profiled the T cell repertoires of about 640 subjects by immunosequencing and related them to cytomegalovirus serostatus. Along with the roughly 700-subject first cohort, a separate validation cohort of around 120 different subjects was used. High-throughput TCR immunosequencing, statistical association of individual TCRs with disease status, and machine learning were combined to predict cytomegalovirus infection status. In a later analysis, previously published TCR beta repertoires from 666 donors were re-analyzed and high-resolution HLA genotyping was added so that TCR occurrence patterns could be studied. In the later analysis, no new phenotypic data were used to find candidate immune exposures; instead, reliance was placed on TCR beta sequences and their occurrence across donors. An earlier analysis of 587 of the donors used high-throughput TCR beta sequencing to judge whether each TCR beta V gene segment behaved as functional or pseudogenic. Alongside the repertoire data, information on donor age, sex, ethnicity and CMV serostatus was compiled. A later genetic analysis used genome-wide SNP genotypes for about three fifths of the 666 donors, treating that subset as a discovery cohort. Every repertoire in the discovery cohort had been generated on one and the same sequencing platform. HLA typing included class I and class II loci at four-digit resolution. Typing coverage varied by locus: roughly 629-640 donors for A, B, C, DRB1 and DQB1; around 560 for DQA1; over 600 for DPA1; more than 450 for DPB1. Because of strong linkage in the cohort, a handful of DR-DQ haplotypes were treated as single units for association and clustering. On average, about 240,000 unique TCR beta nucleotide sequences were sequenced per donor among roughly 430 genotyped donors of the cohort, with approximately 18% of those sequences being non-productive.

The library relied on the immunoSEQ multiplex PCR assay. The multiplex PCR relied on a mix of 60 forward primers for TCR Vbeta segments and 13 reverse primers for TCR Jbeta segments. The CDR3 region of rearranged TCR beta genes was amplified from genomic DNA with a multiplex PCR assay. The amplified TCR beta libraries were sequenced on the Illumina HiSeq System as 87-base-pair reads. Under the source paper's analysis protocol: A later analysis counted 75 million to 100 million unique TCR beta chains across the 550 to 750 repertoires, and some 11 million of these chains were shared by at least two donors. Raw reads were error-corrected and collapsed into unique sequences with a nearest-neighbor algorithm that merged closely related sequences to remove PCR and sequencing errors. V, D and J gene segments were assigned by aligning CDR3 sequences to IMGT reference sequences. Each retained sequence needed at least a six-nucleotide match to both a V gene segment and a J gene segment. Rearrangements were called productive when the CDR3 lacked stop codons and stayed in frame with V and J; all others were non-productive. Following IMGT convention, CDR3 was defined as the stretch from the second conserved V-encoded cysteine to the conserved J-encoded phenylalanine. Sequences without an unambiguous match to a single V gene segment were excluded from the earlier analysis of 500 to 700 of the donors. An earlier analysis of fewer than 750 of the donors called V segments functional above 56.7% productive rearrangements and segregating when the between-donor standard deviation exceeded 5%. A statistical classification framework was built for diagnosing cytomegalovirus status from the catalog of TCR beta chain sequences. In a later analysis, TCR nucleotide sequences were compared against IMGT/GENE-DB human TR gene sequences so that V and J genes could be assigned. Using the TCRdist pipeline, a later analysis assigned CDR3 sequences along with most-parsimonious VDJ recombination scenarios. In a later analysis, every TCR beta chain was defined by the combination of its CDR3 amino acid sequence and its V-gene family, and reads without a unique V-gene family were dropped. To address suspected cross-contamination and a sequencing artifact, a later analysis removed roughly 580 highly shared, low-generation-probability nucleotide sequences. A later analysis calculated a clonal expansion index for each public chain from normalized within-repertoire ranks of inferred template counts. In a later analysis, generation probabilities were computed using a VDJ recombination model fitted to out-of-frame rearrangements, and the results were checked against IGoR. Hypergeometric tests were used in a later analysis to score TCR-TCR, TCR-HLA and TCR-CMV co-occurrence, with a repertoire-size bias correction applied to the TCR pairs. False discovery rates were estimated in a later analysis by permuting HLA or CMV assignments 20 times. In a later analysis, co-occurring TCRs were grouped with DBSCAN, and TCRdist sequence similarity was added when clustering was performed within HLA-allele-positive subsets. Co-occurrence clustering excluded repertoires with fewer than 30,000 or more than 120,000 public chains, plus five with anomalous nucleotide sharing. TCRdb provides this immuneACCESS table in a form limited to in-frame rearrangements. Some clones are lacking; in checked studies, under half of them reflect an unresolved V gene, and why the rest are absent is not known. The DNA was the basis for D and trimming; V, J and clone size are from that table. In this sample the table shows 190,000 or so clones, around 79% of which occur a single time. Together, the top ten hold more than 1.5% of the sample.

CDR1 SGHVS and CDR2 FQNEAQ are derived from the germline V gene. The CDR3, cysteine through phenylalanine, is 13 amino acids long. Only the CDR3 DNA is retained, 39 bases long and in frame from the first base. V and J lose 3 bases and 1 base, and a span of 6 bases separates them. The cohort was made up of approximately 670 healthy bone marrow donors. Cohort members were all nominally healthy when sampled, although unrecorded immune exposures were likely present. The donor was CMV seropositive and was included in the group of 250 to 350 seropositive cohort members. Every donor gave a peripheral blood sample, and the peripheral blood mononuclear cells from that sample were used for TCR beta sequencing. Genomic DNA was extracted from the blood cell samples with the Qiagen DNeasy Blood Extraction Kit. Overall study outcomes, separate from this receptor: According to the authors, the approach could potentially be generalized to other disease states and immunological phenotypes. Linkage disequilibrium might explain the correlated functional status among segregating V segments, but an unknown experimental factor could not be ruled out. The earlier analysis of around 600 of the donors excluded seventeen rarely observed V segments, including chromosome 9 orphons, because counts were too low. Most TCR sequences were seen in very few donors, while some public TCRs were found in many individuals. A later genetic analysis associated a missense DCLRE1C variant with V-gene and J-gene trimming of TCR beta chains, and an independent cohort replicated the association. Strong co-occurrence of HLA alleles, especially DR and DQ, made assigning TCR associations to individual alleles difficult. The sequencing pipeline was judged likely to have produced a cluster of highly shared sequence variants as a technical artifact. The presence/absence analyses assumed that sequencing depth was roughly uniform across donors, and that assumption may not be true. The classifier was reported to diagnose cytomegalovirus status with high specificity and sensitivity in both the original cohort and the validation cohort. A later analysis found that most CMV-associated TCR beta chains appeared HLA-restricted, with HLA associations seemingly driven largely by CMV exposure. Immune exposure information for the cohort was limited to CMV serostatus. Broadly in line with IMGT annotations, most TCR beta V segments showed up in productive rearrangements about 87% or about 30% of the time in an earlier analysis of about 500 of the donors. Some IMGT-functional V segments, including TRBV6-2 and TRBV6-3, could not be told apart with the 87-base-pair reads, so those segments were excluded. Only TCR beta chains were sequenced in this cohort, and the absence of alpha or paired-chain data limited detectable features. The study listed around 160 TCR beta chains as associated with cytomegalovirus. In a later analysis, the rate of TCR association differed among HLA loci, with DRB1 alleles having the most associated TCRs and HLA-C alleles having the fewest. According to a later genetic analysis, donors in an Asian-associated ancestry cluster had fewer N-insertions in productive TCRs than the approximately 630-donor mean. A later analysis found that HLA-associated TCR beta chains were more clonally expanded and had lower generation probabilities than equally common non-associated chains. A further reported finding was that TCR beta sequences accurately predicted the HLA-A and HLA-B alleles for most subjects in the first cohort. Several of the top co-occurrence clusters appeared to be linked to parvovirus B19, influenza, CMV and Epstein-Barr virus, according to a later analysis. Specific HLA alleles were associated with 15,000 to 20,000 TCR beta sequences at a false discovery rate of 0.05 in a later analysis. A few of the identified cytomegalovirus-associated TCR beta chains were confirmed in vitro to be specific for cytomegalovirus antigens. Because HLA typing was unavailable for some donors at each locus, only the typed subset was used in association tests.

Concerning this clone: What this receptor recognizes is not known. No base quality values were provided; no much bigger clone lies one nucleotide off.

The receptor was derived from a girl aged 10 to 17 in good health and CMV-seropositive. Sequenced sample: PBMCs. The chain joins TRBV7-8 to TRBJ1-1; D gene: possibly TRBD1, on 5 matching bases. The DNA is as follows: TGTGCCAGCAGCTTTACAGGGAACACTGAAGCTTTCTTT. Its protein reads: CASSFTGNTEAFF.